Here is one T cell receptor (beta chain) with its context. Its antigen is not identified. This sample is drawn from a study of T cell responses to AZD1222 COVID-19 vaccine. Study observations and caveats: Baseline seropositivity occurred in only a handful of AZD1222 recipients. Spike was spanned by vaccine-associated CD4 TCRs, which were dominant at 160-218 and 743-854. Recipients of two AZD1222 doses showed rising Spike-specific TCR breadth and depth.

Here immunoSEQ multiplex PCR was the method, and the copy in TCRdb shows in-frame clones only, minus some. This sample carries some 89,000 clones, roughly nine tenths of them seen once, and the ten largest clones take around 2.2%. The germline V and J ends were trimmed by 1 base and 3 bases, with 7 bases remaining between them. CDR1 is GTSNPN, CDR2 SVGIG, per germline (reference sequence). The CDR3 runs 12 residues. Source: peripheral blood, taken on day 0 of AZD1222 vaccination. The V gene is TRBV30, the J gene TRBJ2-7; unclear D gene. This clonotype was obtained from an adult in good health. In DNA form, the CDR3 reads TGTGCCTGGAGTGCTACGGTCTACGAGCAGTACTTC. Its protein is CAWSATVYEQYF.